Reported below is one TCR beta chain. This specimen belongs to a study of blood T cell repertoires in COVID-19. The table came from immunoSEQ multiplex PCR; TCRdb's copy has only in-frame clones and leaves some out. Among over 95,000 clones listed, about four fifths were seen once. The CDR3 consists of 12 residues. Germline loops: CDR1 MNHNY, CDR2 SVGAGI (reference sequence). V was shortened by 8 bases and J by 4 bases, with 8 bases between the two germline ends. Sequenced input: peripheral blood. J is TRBJ2-2 and V is TRBV6-6, with a tentative D call TRBD1 (6 bases). This clonotype originated in a woman aged 60-75 years with acute or convalescent COVID-19. The CDR3 nucleotides are TGTGCCAGCGGCAGGGGCACCGGGGAGCTGTTTTTT. It encodes CASGRGTGELFF.